The sequence of this T cell receptor beta chain was determined in a study of cytomegalovirus exposure and HLA in healthy donors. Study observations and caveats: In a later analysis, compared with equally common non-associated chains, HLA-associated beta chains were more expanded. In terms of immune exposure information, only CMV serostatus was available. A later analysis linked a missense variant in DCLRE1C to the trimming of TCR beta V and J genes. Of the V segments, some could not be distinguished, including TRBV6-2 and TRBV6-3, and were excluded.

PCR amplification relied on 60 Vbeta primers (plus 13 Jbeta primers). Profiled with immunoSEQ multiplex PCR; TCRdb holds only in-frame clones, not every one. The data show around 150,000 clones, with around 68% seen just once and around 3% held by the top ten. Germline CDR1 reads LNHDA; CDR2 reads SQIVND (reference sequence). After removal of 6 bases from V and 0 bases from J, the junction contained 1 base not matched to a gene. The CDR3 runs 13 residues. As for this clone: Its antigen is not identified.

Sequencing input: PBMCs. This sequence was found in a woman aged 35 to 49 in good health and CMV-seropositive. The gene calls are TRBV19 and TRBJ1-1; TRBD1 agrees at 7 bases. The CDR3 reads CASRGTVNTEAFF. CDR3 in DNA: TGTGCCAGTAGGGGGACAGTGAACACTGAAGCTTTCTTT.